These T cell receptor beta chains were read from a single sample in a study of T cell responses to AZD1222 COVID-19 vaccine. Profiled with immunoSEQ multiplex PCR; TCRdb holds only in-frame clones, not every one. The table lists 200,000 or so clones, 85% to 95% of them singletons, with 0.95% to 1.1% in the top ten. The starting material was peripheral blood, obtained 28 days after the second AZD1222 dose. The receptors were sampled from an adult who received the AZD1222 COVID-19 vaccine. CDR3s leave out the opening cysteine and the closing phenylalanine or tryptophan. Each record gives: V gene, CDR3 protein.

v_gene: TRBV7-8; CDR3aa: AGGQGLNTEAF
v_gene: TRBV5-4; CDR3aa: ASSSPTSGGGEQF
v_gene: TRBV29-1; CDR3aa: SVPGGGVETEAF
v_gene: TRBV7-9; CDR3aa: ASQGDGDSPLH
v_gene: TRBV3-1/TRBV3-2; CDR3aa: ASSQGYAGLGW
v_gene: TRBV1; CDR3aa: TSRRDLGQGWRTRQETQY
v_gene: TRBV28; CDR3aa: ASSSGTEAF
v_gene: TRBV4-2; CDR3aa: ASSQRQGQNQPQH
v_gene: TRBV4-3; CDR3aa: ASSHSTANQPQH
v_gene: TRBV18; CDR3aa: ASSSDSPNTEAF
v_gene: TRBV6-5; CDR3aa: ASSLRRQVREKLF
v_gene: TRBV5-1; CDR3aa: ASSPGQTSYNEQF
v_gene: TRBV24-1; CDR3aa: ATSDFGHAF
v_gene: TRBV7-9; CDR3aa: ASSYPDIQNTEAF
v_gene: TRBV19; CDR3aa: ASSISRVGNSNQPQH
v_gene: TRBV4-2; CDR3aa: ASSPGTEDYGYT
v_gene: TRBV6-5; CDR3aa: ASMGWDSPLH
v_gene: TRBV9; CDR3aa: ASSVGTGVGSGYT
v_gene: TRBV7-8; CDR3aa: ASSLIAPEQY
v_gene: TRBV20-1; CDR3aa: SASDFVGRGVTDTQY
v_gene: TRBV18; CDR3aa: ASSPAGVHNEQF
v_gene: TRBV30; CDR3aa: AWRGETEPNEKLF
v_gene: TRBV7-9; CDR3aa: ASSLAGPEQY
v_gene: TRBV19; CDR3aa: ASSRGLNTEAF
v_gene: TRBV6-5; CDR3aa: ASSSKETYNSPLH
v_gene: TRBV13; CDR3aa: ASSSGLSYEQY
v_gene: TRBV10-3; CDR3aa: AIRGGWEGYT
v_gene: TRBV5-1; CDR3aa: ASSFDTNTEAF
v_gene: TRBV30; CDR3aa: AWSQWGTGGSEISPLH
v_gene: TRBV9; CDR3aa: ASSAMVGASYEQY
v_gene: TRBV5-1; CDR3aa: ASSSPTSGGAEWNEQF
v_gene: TRBV5-6; CDR3aa: ASTLAASAFSNEQF
v_gene: TRBV20-1; CDR3aa: SASLNSPLH
v_gene: TRBV3-1/TRBV3-2; CDR3aa: ASSWGFPKYGYT
v_gene: TRBV18; CDR3aa: ASSPPRARSYGYT
v_gene: TRBV7-2; CDR3aa: ASSLAGYGYT
v_gene: TRBV10-3; CDR3aa: AISGRTENTEAF
v_gene: TRBV18; CDR3aa: ASSPQPGQGNEKLF
v_gene: TRBV7-2; CDR3aa: ASSPQGGPYEQY
v_gene: TRBV10-3; CDR3aa: AISEPSGKAYEQY
v_gene: TRBV7-2; CDR3aa: ASSPYGDTQY
v_gene: TRBV5-1; CDR3aa: ASSLDGDSFEAF
v_gene: TRBV7-2; CDR3aa: ASSATASYEQY
v_gene: TRBV6-5; CDR3aa: ASSTSNTGELF
v_gene: TRBV15; CDR3aa: ATGRGGFPEAF
v_gene: TRBV7-2; CDR3aa: ASRSQGDHGYT
v_gene: TRBV6-1; CDR3aa: ASSEGQGLTEAF
v_gene: TRBV15; CDR3aa: ATSRYHSRGVSNQPQH
v_gene: TRBV2; CDR3aa: ASKPWADGELF
v_gene: TRBV2; CDR3aa: ASTRDRGNQPQH
v_gene: TRBV5-1; CDR3aa: ASGTGENEKLF
v_gene: TRBV7-8; CDR3aa: ASSQQGSPLH
v_gene: TRBV12-5; CDR3aa: ASENNYGYT
v_gene: TRBV7-2; CDR3aa: ASSSTGNRPEQY
v_gene: TRBV4-1; CDR3aa: ASSQAELSRETQY
v_gene: TRBV12-5; CDR3aa: ASENPGGSEAF
v_gene: TRBV4-1; CDR3aa: ASSPQGHSYEQY
v_gene: TRBV9; CDR3aa: ASSAYGQNYEQY
v_gene: TRBV7-8; CDR3aa: ASSLQGPETQY
v_gene: TRBV7-2; CDR3aa: ASSFTGISGNTIY